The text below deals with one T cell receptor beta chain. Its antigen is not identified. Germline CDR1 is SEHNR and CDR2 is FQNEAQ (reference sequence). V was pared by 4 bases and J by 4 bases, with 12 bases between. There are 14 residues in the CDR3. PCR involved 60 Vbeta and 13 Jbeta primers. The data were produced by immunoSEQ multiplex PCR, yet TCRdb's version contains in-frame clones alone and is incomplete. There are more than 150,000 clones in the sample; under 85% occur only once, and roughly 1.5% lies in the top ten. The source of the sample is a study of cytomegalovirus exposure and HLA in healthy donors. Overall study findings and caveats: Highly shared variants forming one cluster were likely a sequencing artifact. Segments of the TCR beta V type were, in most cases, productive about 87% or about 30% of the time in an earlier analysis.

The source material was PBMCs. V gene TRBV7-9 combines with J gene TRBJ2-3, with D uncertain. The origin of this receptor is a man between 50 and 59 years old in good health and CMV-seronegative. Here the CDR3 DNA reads TGTGCCAGCAGCTCGGTATCACCCCCAGATACGCAGTATTTT. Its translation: CASSSVSPPDTQYF.